This T cell receptor beta chain comes out of a study of a mutant IDH1 vaccine in newly diagnosed glioma listed by TCRdb under 2021. With regard to the full study: Eight vaccinations were administered to patients in weeks 1, 3, 5, 7, 11, 15, 19 and 23, corresponding to visits V03 through V10. Longitudinal TCRB deep sequencing was performed for about two dozen treated patients wherever samples were available for exploratory analyses. Vaccination began 4-6 weeks after radiotherapy alone, or alongside temozolomide cycles in the chemotherapy-containing groups. Peripheral blood was collected at six visits: V03 (baseline), V05, V07, V10, V12 and V13. Before enrollment, most patients had been given radiochemotherapy with temozolomide as standard therapy, while the rest had received either radiotherapy alone or temozolomide alone. The approximately 30 treated patients were approximately 62% male and around 40% female, with a mean age of around 40 years. On the study overall, not on this receptor specifically: PBMC samples for TCRB deep sequencing were selected based on availability. Immune responses induced by the vaccine were seen in around 93% of patients across multiple MHC alleles. The authors stated that sample limitations prevented analyses of patient blood samples from being reproduced. Changes in the top peripheral T cell clonotypes picked up by TCRB sequencing did not appear to be linked to pseudoprogression.

The CDR1 and CDR2 encoded by the germline V gene are MGHRA and YSYEKL. Measured from the cysteine to the phenylalanine, the CDR3 is 18 residues long. Only the CDR3 DNA is retained, 54 bases long and in frame from the first base. Trimming accounts for 0 bases at V and 4 bases at J, while the number of junction bases matched to no gene is 14. The label giving this sample's time point can be read as: week 11, during vaccination. Every vaccine dose consisted of 300 ug of a 20-mer mutant IDH1 peptide in Montanide, administered subcutaneously together with topical imiquimod. The donors had newly diagnosed IDH1-mutant astrocytomas of WHO grade 3 or 4 that showed loss of nuclear ATRX. The samples were drawn from NOA16, a multicentre, single-arm, open-label phase I trial in Germany that tested a mutant IDH1 peptide vaccine in humans for the first time. Genomic DNA for TCRB sequencing was extracted from EDTA blood using the DNeasy Blood and Tissue Kit.

The library came from the immunoSEQ multiplex PCR assay. Rearranged TCR beta chain sequences were amplified with the hsTCRB Kit following the manufacturer's protocol. Sequencing of TCRB libraries was carried out on an Illumina MiSeq. Per the authors' processing: The proprietary platform of the kit vendor was used for demultiplexing, trimming and gene mapping. Sourced from immuneACCESS, this table was stored by TCRdb with only in-frame sequences that have V and J called. A share of the clones is absent; for the studies checked, an unresolved V gene accounts for under half, and the remainder has no known explanation. V and J calls plus clone size are reproduced from that table; the DNA served to infer D and trimming. For this sample there are roughly 60,000 clones; more than 80% appear just once. The top ten constitute 3% to 4% of the sample. This clone was detected only a few times. There is no known antigen for this receptor. The record has no base qualities; no much larger clone is one base away.

The sample here was PBMCs, taken from a glioma patient whose treatment included an IDH1 peptide vaccine. This receptor chain uses TRBV4-1 and TRBJ1-1; 7 central bases correspond to TRBD1. This clonotype was sampled from a man under 40 with glioma. The CDR3 reads CASSQERGQKRVGTEAFF. The bases are TGCGCCAGCAGCCAAGAGAGGGGACAGAAGAGAGTCGGCACTGAAGCTTTCTTT.